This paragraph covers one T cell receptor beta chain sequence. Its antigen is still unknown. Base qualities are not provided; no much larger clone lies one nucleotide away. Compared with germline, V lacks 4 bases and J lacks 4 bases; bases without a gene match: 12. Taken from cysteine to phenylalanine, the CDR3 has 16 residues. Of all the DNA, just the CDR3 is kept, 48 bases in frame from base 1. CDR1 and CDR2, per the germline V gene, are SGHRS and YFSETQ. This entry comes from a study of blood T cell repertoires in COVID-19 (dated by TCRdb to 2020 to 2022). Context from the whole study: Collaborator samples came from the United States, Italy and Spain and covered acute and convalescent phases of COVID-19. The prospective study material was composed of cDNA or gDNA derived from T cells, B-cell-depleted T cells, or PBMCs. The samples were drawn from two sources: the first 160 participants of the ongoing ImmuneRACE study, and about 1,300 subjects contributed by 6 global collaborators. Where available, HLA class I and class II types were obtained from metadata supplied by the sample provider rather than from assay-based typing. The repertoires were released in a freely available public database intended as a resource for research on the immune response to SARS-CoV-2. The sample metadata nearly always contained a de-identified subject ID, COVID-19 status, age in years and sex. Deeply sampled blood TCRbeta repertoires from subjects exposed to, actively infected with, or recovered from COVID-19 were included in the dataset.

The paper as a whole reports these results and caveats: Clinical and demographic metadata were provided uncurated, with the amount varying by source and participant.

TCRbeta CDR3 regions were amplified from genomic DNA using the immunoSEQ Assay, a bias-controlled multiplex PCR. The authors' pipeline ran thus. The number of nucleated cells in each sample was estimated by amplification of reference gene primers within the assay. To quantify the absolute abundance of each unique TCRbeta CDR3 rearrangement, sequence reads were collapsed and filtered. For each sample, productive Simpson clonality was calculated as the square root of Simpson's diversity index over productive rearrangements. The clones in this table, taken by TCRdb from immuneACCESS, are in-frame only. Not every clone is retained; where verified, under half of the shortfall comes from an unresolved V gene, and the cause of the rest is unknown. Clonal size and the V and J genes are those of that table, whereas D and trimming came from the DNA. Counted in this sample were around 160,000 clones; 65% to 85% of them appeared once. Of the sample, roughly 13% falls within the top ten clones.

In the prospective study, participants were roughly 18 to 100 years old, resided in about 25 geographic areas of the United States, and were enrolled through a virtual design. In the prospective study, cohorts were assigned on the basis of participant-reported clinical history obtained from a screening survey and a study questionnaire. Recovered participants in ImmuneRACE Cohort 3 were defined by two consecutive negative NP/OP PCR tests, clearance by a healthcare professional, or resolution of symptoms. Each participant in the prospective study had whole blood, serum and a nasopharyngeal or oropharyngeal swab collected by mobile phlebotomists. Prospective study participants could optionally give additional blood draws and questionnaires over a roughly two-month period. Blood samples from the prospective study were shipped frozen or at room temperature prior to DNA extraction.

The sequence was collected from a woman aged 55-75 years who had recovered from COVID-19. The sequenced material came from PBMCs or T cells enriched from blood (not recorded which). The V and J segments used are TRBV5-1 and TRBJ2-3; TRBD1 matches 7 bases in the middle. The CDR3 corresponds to CASSPNPTGEADTQYF. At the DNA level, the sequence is TGCGCCAGCAGCCCAAATCCTACAGGGGAAGCAGATACGCAGTATTTT.